This TCR beta chain was sequenced during a study of circulating and synovial CD4+ cells in juvenile arthritis. General observations from the study: Bulk blood CD4 repertoires were more diverse than these. Compared with bulk blood, circulating pathogenic-like lymphocytes shared substantially more CDR3 sequences with synovial T cells.

Remarks on this clone: Antigen: not known.

Sequencing was performed with immunoSEQ multiplex PCR; in TCRdb, only in-frame clones are kept and a portion is missing. The table records more than 13,000 clones, approximately 88% of them present only once. Germline lookup yields CDR1 MNHNS and CDR2 SASEGT. The CDR3 is made up of 13 amino acids. Sequencing used CD4+ T cells from synovial fluid. This receptor was obtained from a human patient with juvenile idiopathic arthritis. Some clones in this sample may be carry-over from other donors' samples. The rearrangement uses TRBV6-1 and TRBJ2-5; D remains unclear. The end of the DNA fits TRBJ2-7 better, so the J call may be wrong. The DNA for the CDR3 is TGTGCCAGCGCCCTCGGAGACTCCTACGAGCAGTACTTC. It codes for CASALGDSYEQYF.